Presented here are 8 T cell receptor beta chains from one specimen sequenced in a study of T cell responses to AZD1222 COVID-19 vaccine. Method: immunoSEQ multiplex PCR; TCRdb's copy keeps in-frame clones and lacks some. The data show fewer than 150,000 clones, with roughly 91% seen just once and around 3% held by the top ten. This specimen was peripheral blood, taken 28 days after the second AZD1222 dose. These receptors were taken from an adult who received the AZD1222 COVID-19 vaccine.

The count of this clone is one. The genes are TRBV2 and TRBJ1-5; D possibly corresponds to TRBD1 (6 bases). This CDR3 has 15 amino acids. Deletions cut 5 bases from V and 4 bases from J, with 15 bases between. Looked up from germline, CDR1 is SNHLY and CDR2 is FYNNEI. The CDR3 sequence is CASSSVGTRNQPQHF. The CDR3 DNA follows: TGTGCCAGCAGTAGTGTTGGGACACGTAATCAGCCCCAGCATTTT.

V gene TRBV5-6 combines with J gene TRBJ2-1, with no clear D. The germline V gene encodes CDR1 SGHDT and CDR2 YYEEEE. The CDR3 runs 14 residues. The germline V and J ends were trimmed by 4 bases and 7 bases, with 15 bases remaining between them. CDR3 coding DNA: TGTGCCAGCAGCGAGTGGACGGTAAATAATGAGCAGTTCTTC. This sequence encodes CASSEWTVNNEQFF.

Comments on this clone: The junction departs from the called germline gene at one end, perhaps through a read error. The chain's CDR3 is CASSFKPGGNQPQHF. The CDR3 DNA reads TGTGCTAGCAGCTTCAAGCCTGGGGGCAATCAGCCCCAGCATTTT. J is TRBJ1-5 and V is TRBV7-7; the D is unclear. CDR3 length: 15 residues. Germline CDR1 and CDR2: SSHAT and FNYEAQ (reference sequence).

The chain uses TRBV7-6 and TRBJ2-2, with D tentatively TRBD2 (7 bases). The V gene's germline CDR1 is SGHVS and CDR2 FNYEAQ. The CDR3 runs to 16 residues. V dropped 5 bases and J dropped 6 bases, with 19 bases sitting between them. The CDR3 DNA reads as TGTGCCAGCAGCCCTCAAGGGGGGGGAAACGCCGGGGAGCTGTTTTTT. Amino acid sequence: CASSPQGGGNAGELFF.

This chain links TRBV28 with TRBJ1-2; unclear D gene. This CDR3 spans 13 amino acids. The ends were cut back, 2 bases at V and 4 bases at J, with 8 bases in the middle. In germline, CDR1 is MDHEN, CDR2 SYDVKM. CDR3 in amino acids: CASSLVGTYGYTF. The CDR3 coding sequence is TGTGCCAGCAGTTTAGTAGGAACCTATGGCTACACCTTC.

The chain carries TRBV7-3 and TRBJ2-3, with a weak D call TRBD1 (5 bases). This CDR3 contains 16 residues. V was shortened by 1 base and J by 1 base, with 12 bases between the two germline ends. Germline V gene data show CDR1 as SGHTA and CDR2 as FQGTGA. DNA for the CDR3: TGTGCCAGCAGCTTAAGCCCGCTAGGGGGCACAGATACGCAGTATTTT. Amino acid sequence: CASSLSPLGGTDTQYF.

The CDR3 protein is CASSLQENYEQYF. The CDR3 DNA is TGCGCCAGCAGCTTACAGGAAAATTACGAGCAGTACTTC. V gene TRBV5-1 combines with J gene TRBJ2-7; maybe TRBD1 (5 bases). CDR3 length equals 13 residues. CDR1 and CDR2 from the germline V gene are SGHRS and YFSETQ. V lost 2 bases to trimming and J lost 4 bases, with 10 bases between them.

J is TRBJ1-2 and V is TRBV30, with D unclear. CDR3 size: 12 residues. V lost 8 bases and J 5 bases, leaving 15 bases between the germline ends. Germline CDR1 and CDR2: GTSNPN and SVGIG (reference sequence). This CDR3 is CARTIGSYGYTF. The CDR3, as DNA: TGTGCCCGGACGATAGGCAGTTATGGCTACACCTTC.